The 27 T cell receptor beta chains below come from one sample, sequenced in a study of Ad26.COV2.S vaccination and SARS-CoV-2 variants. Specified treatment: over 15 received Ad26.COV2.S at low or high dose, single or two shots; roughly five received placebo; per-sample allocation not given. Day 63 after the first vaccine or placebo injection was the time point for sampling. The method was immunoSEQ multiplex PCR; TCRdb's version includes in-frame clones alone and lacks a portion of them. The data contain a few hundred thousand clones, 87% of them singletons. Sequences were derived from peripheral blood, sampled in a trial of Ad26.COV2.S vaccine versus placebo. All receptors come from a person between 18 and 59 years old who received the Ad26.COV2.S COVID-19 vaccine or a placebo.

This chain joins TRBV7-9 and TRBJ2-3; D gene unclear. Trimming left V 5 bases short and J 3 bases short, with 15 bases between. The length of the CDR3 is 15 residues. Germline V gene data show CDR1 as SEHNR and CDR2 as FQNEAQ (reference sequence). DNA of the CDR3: TGTGCCAGCAGCAACAACTCGAAGCAAACAGATACGCAGTATTTT. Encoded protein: CASSNNSKQTDTQYF.

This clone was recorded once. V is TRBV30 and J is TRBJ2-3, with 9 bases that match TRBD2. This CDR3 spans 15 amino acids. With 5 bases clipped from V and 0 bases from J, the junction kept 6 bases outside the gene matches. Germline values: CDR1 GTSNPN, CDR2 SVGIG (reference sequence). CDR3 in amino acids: CAWGRLAGSTDTQYF. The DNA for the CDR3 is TGTGCCTGGGGGCGGCTAGCGGGAAGCACAGATACGCAGTATTTT.

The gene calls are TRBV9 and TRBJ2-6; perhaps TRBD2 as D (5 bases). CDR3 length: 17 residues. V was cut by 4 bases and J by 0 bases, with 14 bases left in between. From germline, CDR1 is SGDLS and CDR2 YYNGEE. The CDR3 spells CASSLTKGLSGANVLTF. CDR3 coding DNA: TGTGCCAGCAGCCTGACTAAAGGGCTCTCTGGGGCCAACGTCCTGACTTTC. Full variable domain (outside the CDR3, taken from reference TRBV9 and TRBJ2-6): DSGVTQTPKHLITATGQRVTLRCSPRSGDLSVYWYQQSLDQGLQFLIQYYNGEERAKGNILERFSAQQFPDLHSELNLSSLELGDSALYFCASSLTKGLSGANVLTFGAGSRLTVL.

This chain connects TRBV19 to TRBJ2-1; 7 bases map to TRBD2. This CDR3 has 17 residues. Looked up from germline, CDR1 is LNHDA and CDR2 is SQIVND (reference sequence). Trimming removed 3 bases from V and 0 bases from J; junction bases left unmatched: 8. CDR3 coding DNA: TGTGCCAGTAGTATGCGGGAGCTTTTGAGCTCCTACAATGAGCAGTTCTTC. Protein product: CASSMRELLSSYNEQFF.

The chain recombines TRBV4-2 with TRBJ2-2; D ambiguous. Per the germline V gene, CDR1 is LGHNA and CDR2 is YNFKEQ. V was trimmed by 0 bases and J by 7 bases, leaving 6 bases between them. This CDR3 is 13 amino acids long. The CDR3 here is CASSQEIFGELFF. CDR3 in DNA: TGTGCCAGCAGCCAAGAGATCTTCGGGGAGCTGTTTTTT.

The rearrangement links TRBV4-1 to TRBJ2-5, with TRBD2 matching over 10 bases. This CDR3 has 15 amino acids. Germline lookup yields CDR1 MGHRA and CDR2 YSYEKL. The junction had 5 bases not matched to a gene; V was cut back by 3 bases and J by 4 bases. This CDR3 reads CASSQSGGAPETQYF. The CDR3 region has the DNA TGCGCCAGCAGCCAGAGCGGGGGGGCCCCAGAGACCCAGTACTTC.

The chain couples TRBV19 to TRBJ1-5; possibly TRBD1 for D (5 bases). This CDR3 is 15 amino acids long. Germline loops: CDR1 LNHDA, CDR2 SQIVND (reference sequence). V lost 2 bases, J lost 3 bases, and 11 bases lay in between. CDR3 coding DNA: TGTGCCAGTAGTATACAGGGTGGGGACAATCAGCCCCAGCATTTT. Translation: CASSIQGGDNQPQHF.

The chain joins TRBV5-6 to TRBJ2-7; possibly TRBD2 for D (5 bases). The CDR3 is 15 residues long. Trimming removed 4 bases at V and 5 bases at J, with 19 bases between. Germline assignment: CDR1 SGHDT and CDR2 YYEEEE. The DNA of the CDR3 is TGTGCCAGCAGCCACTCGGGGAAATACCTCCACGAGCAGTACTTC. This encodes CASSHSGKYLHEQYF.

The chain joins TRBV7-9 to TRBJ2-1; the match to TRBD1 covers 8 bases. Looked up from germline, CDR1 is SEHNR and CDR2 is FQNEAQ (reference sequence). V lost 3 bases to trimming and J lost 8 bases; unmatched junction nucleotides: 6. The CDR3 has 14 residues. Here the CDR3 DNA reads TGTGCCAGCAGCTTCTCAGGGGGCAGGGATGAGCAGTTCTTC. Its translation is CASSFSGGRDEQFF.

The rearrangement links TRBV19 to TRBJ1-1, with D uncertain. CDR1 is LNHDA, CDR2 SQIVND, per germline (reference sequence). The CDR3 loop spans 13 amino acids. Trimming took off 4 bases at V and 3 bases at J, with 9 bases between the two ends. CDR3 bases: TGTGCCAGTAGTACTGCGTTGGACACTGAAGCTTTCTTT. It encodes CASSTALDTEAFF.

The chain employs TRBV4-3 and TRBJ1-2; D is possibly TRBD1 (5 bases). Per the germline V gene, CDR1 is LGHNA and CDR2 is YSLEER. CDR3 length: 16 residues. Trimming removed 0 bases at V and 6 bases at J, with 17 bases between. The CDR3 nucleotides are TGCGCCAGCAGCCAAGAGGTAGGGTGGGGCGTGGATGGCTACACCTTC. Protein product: CASSQEVGWGVDGYTF.

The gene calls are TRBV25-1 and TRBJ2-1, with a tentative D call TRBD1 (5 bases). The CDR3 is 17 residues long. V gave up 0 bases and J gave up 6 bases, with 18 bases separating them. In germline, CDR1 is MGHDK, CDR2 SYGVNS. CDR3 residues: CASSEYSGLDITNEQFF. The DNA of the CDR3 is TGTGCCAGCAGTGAATATTCAGGATTGGACATAACCAATGAGCAGTTCTTC. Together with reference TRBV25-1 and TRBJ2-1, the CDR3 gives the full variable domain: EADIYQTPRYLVIGTGKKITLECSQTMGHDKMYWYQQDPGMELHLIHYSYGVNSTEKGDLSSESTVSRIRTEHFPLTLESARPSHTSQYLCASSEYSGLDITNEQFFGPGTRLTVL.

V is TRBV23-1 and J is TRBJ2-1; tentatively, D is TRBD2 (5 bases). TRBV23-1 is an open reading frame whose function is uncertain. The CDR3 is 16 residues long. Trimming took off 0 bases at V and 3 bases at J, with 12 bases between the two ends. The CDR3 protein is CASSQSRAGLYNEQFF. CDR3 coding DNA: TGCGCCAGCAGTCAATCGAGGGCAGGACTCTACAATGAGCAGTTCTTC.

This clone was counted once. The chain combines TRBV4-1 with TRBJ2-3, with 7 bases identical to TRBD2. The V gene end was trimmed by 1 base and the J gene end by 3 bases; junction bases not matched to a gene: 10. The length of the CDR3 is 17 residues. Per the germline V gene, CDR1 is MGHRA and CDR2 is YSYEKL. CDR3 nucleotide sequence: TGCGCCAGCAGCCAAGTTGGGCGGGCGGGGGAGACAGATACGCAGTATTTT. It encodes CASSQVGRAGETDTQYF.

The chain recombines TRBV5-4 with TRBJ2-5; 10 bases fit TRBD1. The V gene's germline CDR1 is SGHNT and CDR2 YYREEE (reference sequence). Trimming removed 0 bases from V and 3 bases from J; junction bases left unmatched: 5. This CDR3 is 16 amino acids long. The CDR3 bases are TGTGCCAGCAGCTTGGTCTCTGGACAGGGGGAAGAGACCCAGTACTTC. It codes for CASSLVSGQGEETQYF.

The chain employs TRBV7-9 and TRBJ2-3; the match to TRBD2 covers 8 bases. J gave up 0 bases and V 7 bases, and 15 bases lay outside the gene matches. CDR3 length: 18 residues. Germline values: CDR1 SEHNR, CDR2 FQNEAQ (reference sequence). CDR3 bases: TGTGCCAGCATAGGGCCTAGCGGGCTTTTTTCTAGCACAGATACGCAGTATTTT. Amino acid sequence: CASIGPSGLFSSTDTQYF.

The CDR3 region is CASSLLGGKGYNEQFF. CDR3 DNA: TGTGCCAGCAGCTTGCTGGGCGGGAAGGGTTACAATGAGCAGTTCTTC. The chain uses TRBV5-4 and TRBJ2-1; D is possibly TRBD2 (6 bases). Germline lookup yields CDR1 SGHNT and CDR2 YYREEE (reference sequence). This CDR3 region has 16 residues. V was shortened by 1 base and J by 4 bases, with 15 bases between the two germline ends. The complete variable domain, with remaining parts taken from reference TRBV5-4 and TRBJ2-1, reads ETGVTQSPTHLIKTRGQQVTLRCSSQSGHNTVSWYQQALGQGPQFIFQYYREEENGRGNFPPRFSGLQFPNYSSELNVNALELDDSALYLCASSLLGGKGYNEQFFGPGTRLTVL.

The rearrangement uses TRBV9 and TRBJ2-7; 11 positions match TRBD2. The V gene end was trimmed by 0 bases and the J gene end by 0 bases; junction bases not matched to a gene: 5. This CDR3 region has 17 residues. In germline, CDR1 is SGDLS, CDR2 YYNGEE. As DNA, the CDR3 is TGTGCCAGCAGCGTAGGGGCTAGCGGGGGGAGCTCCTACGAGCAGTACTTC. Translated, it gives CASSVGASGGSSYEQYF.

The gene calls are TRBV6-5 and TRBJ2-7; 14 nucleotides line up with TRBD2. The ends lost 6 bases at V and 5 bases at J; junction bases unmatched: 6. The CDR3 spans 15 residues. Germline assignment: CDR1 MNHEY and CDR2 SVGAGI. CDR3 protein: CASSPGTSGSDEQYV. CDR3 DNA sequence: TGTGCCAGCAGCCCGGGGACTAGCGGGAGCGACGAGCAGTACGTC.

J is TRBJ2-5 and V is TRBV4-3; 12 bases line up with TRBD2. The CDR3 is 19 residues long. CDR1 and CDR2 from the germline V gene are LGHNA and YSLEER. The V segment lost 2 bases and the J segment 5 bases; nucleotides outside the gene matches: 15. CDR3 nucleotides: TGCGCCAGCAGCCAAAGGATCCCCCTAGCGGGGGGGCTCGGGGAGACCCAGTACTTC. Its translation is CASSQRIPLAGGLGETQYF.

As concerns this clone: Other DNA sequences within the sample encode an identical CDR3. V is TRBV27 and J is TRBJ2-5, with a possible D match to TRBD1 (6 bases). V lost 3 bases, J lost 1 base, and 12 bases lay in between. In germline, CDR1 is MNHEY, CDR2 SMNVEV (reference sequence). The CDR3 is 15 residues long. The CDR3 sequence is CASSFAGTLQETQYF. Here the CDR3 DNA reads TGTGCCAGCAGTTTTGCCGGGACACTCCAAGAGACCCAGTACTTC.

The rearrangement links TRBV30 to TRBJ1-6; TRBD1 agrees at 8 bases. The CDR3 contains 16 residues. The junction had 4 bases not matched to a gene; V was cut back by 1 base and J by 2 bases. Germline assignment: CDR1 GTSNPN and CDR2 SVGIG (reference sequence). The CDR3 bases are TGTGCCTGGAGTGAATTGACAGGGGCCTATAATTCACCCCTCCACTTT. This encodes CAWSELTGAYNSPLHF. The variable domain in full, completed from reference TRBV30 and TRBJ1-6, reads SQTIHQWPATLVQPVGSPLSLECTVEGTSNPNLYWYRQAAGRGLQLLFYSVGIGQISSEVPQNLSASRPQDRQFILSSKKLLLSDSGFYLCAWSELTGAYNSPLHFGNGTRLTVT.

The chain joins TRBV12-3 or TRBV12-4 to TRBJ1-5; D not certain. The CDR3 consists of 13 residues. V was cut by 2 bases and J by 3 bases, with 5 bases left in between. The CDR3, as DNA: TGTGCCAGCAGTTTACAGCTCAATCAGCCCCAGCATTTT. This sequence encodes CASSLQLNQPQHF.

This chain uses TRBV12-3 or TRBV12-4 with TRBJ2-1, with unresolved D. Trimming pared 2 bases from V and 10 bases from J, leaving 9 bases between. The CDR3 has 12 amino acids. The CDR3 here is CASSLSVGEQFF. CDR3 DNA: TGTGCCAGCAGTTTAAGTGTCGGGGAGCAGTTCTTC.

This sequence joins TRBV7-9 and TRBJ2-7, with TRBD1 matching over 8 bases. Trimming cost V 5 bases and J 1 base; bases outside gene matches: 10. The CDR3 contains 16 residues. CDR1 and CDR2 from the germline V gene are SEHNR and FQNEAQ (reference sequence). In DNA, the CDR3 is TGTGCCAGCAGCCTGTCCTCCGGGACAGGTTCCTACGAGCAGTACTTC. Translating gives CASSLSSGTGSYEQYF.

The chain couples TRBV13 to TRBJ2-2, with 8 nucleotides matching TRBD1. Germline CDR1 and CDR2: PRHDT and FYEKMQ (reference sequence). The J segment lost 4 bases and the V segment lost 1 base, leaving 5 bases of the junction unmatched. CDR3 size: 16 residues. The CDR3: CASSLAGQGFTGELFF. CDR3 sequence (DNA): TGTGCCAGCAGCTTAGCTGGACAGGGTTTCACCGGGGAGCTGTTTTTT.

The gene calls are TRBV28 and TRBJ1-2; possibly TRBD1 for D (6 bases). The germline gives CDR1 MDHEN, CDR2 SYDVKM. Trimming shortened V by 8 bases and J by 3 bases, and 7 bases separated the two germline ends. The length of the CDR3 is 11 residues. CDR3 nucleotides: TGTGCCAGCGGGGGCGACTATGGCTACACCTTC. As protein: CASGGDYGYTF.